The T cell receptor (beta chain) under discussion was sequenced for a study of OX40 agonist ivuxolimab in advanced cancers. Study-wide results and caveats: Circulating CD4+ and CD8+ T cells showed clonal expansion by week 6 at 0.1 to 3.0 mg/kg. In CD8+ T cells, expanded clones were on average more numerous than in CD4+.

CDR1 is SGHRS, CDR2 YFSETQ, per germline. Germline trimming cut 3 bases from V and 5 bases from J; bases unmatched to any gene: 3. The CDR3 consists of 14 residues. This clone was seen only once. Its target is not known. If patients had autoimmune disease history or systemic immunosuppression, they were excluded. Blood draws occurred at baseline, cycle 4 day 1, and cycle 7 day 1. The repertoire was sequenced with immunoSEQ multiplex PCR; TCRdb's copy has only in-frame clones and lacks some. The data hold fewer than 85,000 clones, with around 80% observed a single time. The TCR comes from an adult with an advanced solid tumor such as melanoma, head and neck, liver or kidney cancer. The chain combines TRBV5-1 with TRBJ1-1; 11 nucleotides match TRBD1. Sample: CD4+ or CD8+ T cells sorted from blood, taken in a trial of the OX40 agonist ivuxolimab. CDR3 sequence (DNA): TGCGCCAGCAGCTCAGGGGACAGGGGGACTGAAGCTTTCTTT. This encodes CASSSGDRGTEAFF.